This entry is about one TCR beta chain. The data originate from a study of blood T cell repertoires in COVID-19. As originally analysed: Estimates of nucleated cell counts were drawn from the amplification of reference gene primers. Method: immunoSEQ multiplex PCR; TCRdb's copy keeps in-frame clones and lacks some. The V and J calls and clone size are taken from that table; D and trimming were inferred from the DNA. The data contain approximately 100,000 clones, more than 75% of them singletons. Germline CDR1 is SGDLS and CDR2 is YYNGEE. CDR3 length equals 17 residues. Trimming left V 0 bases short and J 5 bases short, with 20 bases between.

Sequenced: peripheral blood. The chain has TRBV9 and TRBJ1-1; the D is unclear. This sequence was found in a human donor in a cohort sampled during active COVID-19. CDR3 nucleotides: TGTGCCAGCAGCGTAGGTCGTTCGTGGAGGGTTCAAACTGAAGCTTTCTTT. This translates into CASSVGRSWRVQTEAFF.